The 30 T cell receptor beta chains reported below all come from one sample, sequenced in a study of molecular identifiers for immune sequencing clone quantification. TCRdb redid the calling of the PCR reads with MiXCR, one entry per CDR3 protein. The sample includes about 10,000 distinct CDR3 sequences, around 23% of them seen just once. The sample consisted of naive CD8+ T cells from blood, with Jurkat cell RNA spiked in. Subset indicated: FACS-sorted CD8+CD4-CCR7+CD45RA+ naive T cells. These TCRs come from a human donor in good health. Some libraries in this study had Jurkat cell RNA spiked in.

By share, this clonotype counts as medium-sized. The rearrangement uses TRBV5-1 and TRBJ1-6; tentative D call: TRBD1 (5 bases). CDR1 and CDR2 from the germline V gene are SGHRS and YFSETQ. This CDR3 spans 18 amino acids. V was trimmed by 0 bases and J by 7 bases, leaving 20 bases between them. The CDR3 protein is CASSLAIGERQTNSPLHF. Here the CDR3 DNA reads TGCGCCAGCAGCTTGGCCATTGGTGAACGACAGACCAATTCACCCCTCCACTTT.

At least ten counts were recorded for this clonotype. The genes are TRBV7-2 and TRBJ2-2, with 8 bases lining up with TRBD1. This CDR3 comprises 16 residues. Trimming cost V 1 base and J 6 bases; bases outside gene matches: 7. Germline V lookup: CDR1 SGHTA, CDR2 FQGNSA. CDR3 nucleotides: TGTGCCAGCAGCTTAGAGGGACAGGTCTGGTCCGGGGAGCTGTTTTTT. It codes for CASSLEGQVWSGELFF.

The chain links TRBV2 to TRBJ2-7, with TRBD2 matching over 7 bases. V dropped 2 bases and J dropped 1; count of bases not matched to a gene: 8. The CDR3 is 16 amino acids. CDR1 is SNHLY and CDR2 is FYNNEI in the germline V gene. The chain's CDR3 is CASSEPQLAESYEQYF. The CDR3 region has the DNA TGTGCCAGCAGTGAACCCCAGCTAGCGGAGTCCTACGAGCAGTACTTC.

The chain is built from TRBV29-1 and TRBJ1-2; no reliable D call. The CDR3 runs 13 residues. The germline CDR1 and CDR2 sequences are SQVTM and ANQGSEA. V was trimmed by 8 bases and J by 2 bases, leaving 15 bases between them. Here the CDR3 reads CSSSSGENYGYTF. The CDR3 nucleotides are TGCAGCTCAAGCTCGGGAGAGAACTATGGCTACACCTTC.

In the case of this clonotype: One end of the junction is discordant with germline, which a read error may explain. V gene TRBV19 combines with J gene TRBJ2-5, with D possibly matching TRBD2 (7 bases). Germline values: CDR1 LNHDA, CDR2 SQIVND (reference sequence). The CDR3 spans 14 residues. The CDR3 nucleotides are TGTGCCAGTAATGGCGGGGGCCACCAAGAGCCCCAGTACTTC. Amino acids: CASNGGGHQEPQYF. Supplemented by reference TRBV19 and TRBJ2-5, the full variable domain reads DGGITQSPKYLFRKEGQNVTLSCEQNLNHDAMYWYRQDPGQGLRLIYYSQIVNDFQKGDIAEGYSVSREKKESFPLTVTSAQKNPTAFYLCASNGGGHQEPQYFGPGTRLLVL.

Concerning this clonotype: This clone may be a read error of a much larger clone one base away. The rearrangement links TRBV7-6 to TRBJ1-1; D is ambiguous. CDR1 is SGHVS, CDR2 FNYEAQ, per germline. The CDR3 has 14 amino acids. CDR3 nucleotide sequence: TGTGCCAGCAGCCCGACTCTCCCGGAGACTGCAGCTTTCTTT. Translating it yields CASSPTLPETAAFF.

This sequence joins TRBV2 and TRBJ2-1; tentative D call: TRBD2 (6 bases). This CDR3 is 12 amino acids long. Germline V gives CDR1 SNHLY, CDR2 FYNNEI. V shed 4 bases and J shed 9 bases, with 10 bases lying between them. CDR3 loop: CASSGLVFEQFF. The CDR3 nucleotides are TGTGCCAGCAGTGGACTAGTTTTTGAGCAGTTCTTC.

This clonotype occurred many times. V and J are TRBV6-1 and TRBJ1-5; D remains unclear. The CDR3 is 15 amino acids. Trimming took off 3 bases at V and 1 base at J, with 10 bases between the two ends. CDR1 is MNHNS, CDR2 SASEGT, per germline. CDR3 nucleotides: TGTGCCAGCAGTGATTCCATTAGGAGCAATCAGCCCCAGCATTTT. Translating it yields CASSDSIRSNQPQHF.

This clonotype has at least ten counts. V and J are TRBV4-1 and TRBJ2-7, with 11 bases that match TRBD2. Per the germline V gene, CDR1 is MGHRA and CDR2 is YSYEKL. The length of the CDR3 is 18 residues. Trimming cost V 2 bases and J 0 bases; bases outside gene matches: 9. The DNA for the CDR3 is TGCGCCAGCAGCCAACTCCTAATACTAGCGGGGGACTCCTACGAGCAGTACTTC. Translated, it gives CASSQLLILAGDSYEQYF.

This clonotype showed up just a few times. The rearrangement uses TRBV27 and TRBJ2-5; D remains ambiguous. Per germline, CDR1 MNHEY and CDR2 SMNVEV (reference sequence). Trimming pared 4 bases from V and 1 base from J, leaving 10 bases between. The CDR3 totals 14 residues. The CDR3 DNA sequence: TGTGCCAGCAGTTCTTCAGGCCCCCAAGAGACCCAGTACTTC. It translates to CASSSSGPQETQYF.

This clonotype showed up just a few times. This chain links TRBV30 with TRBJ2-7; the match to TRBD1 covers 7 bases. CDR1 is GTSNPN, CDR2 SVGIG, per germline (reference sequence). The V and J ends lost 0 bases and 5 bases, in that order; junction bases with no gene match: 4. CDR3 length equals 13 residues. CDR3 nucleotide sequence: TGTGCCTGGAGTGTACTAGGGGGCAACGAGCAGTACTTC. Its translation: CAWSVLGGNEQYF.

A note on this clonotype: This may arise from a read error, as a much more abundant clone is one base away. The genes are TRBV6-2 or TRBV6-3 and TRBJ2-2; D gene unclear. Trimming stripped 3 bases from V and 6 bases from J, with 8 bases between. The CDR3 loop spans 13 amino acids. From germline, CDR1 is MNHEY and CDR2 SVGEGT. CDR3 sequence reads: CASSYNTAGELFF. CDR3 DNA: TGTGCCAGCAGTTATAACACAGCCGGGGAGCTGTTTTTT.

This clonotype is labeled as medium-sized (0.01 to 0.1%). The chain is built from TRBV6-5 and TRBJ2-7, with D possibly being TRBD2 (5 bases). CDR1 is MNHEY, CDR2 SVGAGI, per germline. Trimming shortened V by 2 bases and J by 4 bases, and 9 bases separated the two germline ends. The CDR3 length is 13 residues. CDR3 bases: TGTGCCAGCAGTTACGAGACGGGATACGAGCAGTACTTC. Translating it yields CASSYETGYEQYF.

With respect to this clonotype: A much larger clone sits a single nucleotide away, making a read error possible. The V call is TRBV27, the J call TRBJ2-7; TRBD1 agrees at 8 bases. J gave up 6 bases and V 5 bases, and 12 bases lay outside the gene matches. This CDR3 comprises 15 residues. Germline CDR1 and CDR2: MNHEY and SMNVEV (reference sequence). The CDR3 protein is CASSPTTGALTEQYF. The CDR3, as DNA: TGTGCCAGCAGTCCAACGACAGGGGCCTTGACCGAGCAGTACTTC.

This chain links TRBV6-5 with TRBJ1-2; 11 bases agree with TRBD1. Germline loops: CDR1 MNHEY, CDR2 SVGAGI. The V and J ends lost 2 bases and 4 bases, in that order; junction bases with no gene match: 3. The CDR3 runs 15 residues. The CDR3 spells CASSYAGQGGYGYTF. CDR3 DNA sequence: TGTGCCAGCAGTTACGCGGGACAGGGGGGCTATGGCTACACCTTC.

Comments on this clonotype: A much larger clone lies one base from this, so it may be a read error. The V gene is TRBV6-2 or TRBV6-3, the J gene TRBJ2-7; D unclear. Per the germline V gene, CDR1 is MNHEY and CDR2 is SVGEGT. The CDR3 is 13 amino acids. The ends were cut back, 4 bases at V and 2 bases at J, with 9 bases in the middle. The chain's CDR3 is CASSLVATYEQYF. The CDR3 nucleotides read TGTGCCAGCAGTTTGGTAGCCACCTACGAGCAGTACTTC.

Turning to this clonotype: A much larger clone sits a single nucleotide away, making a read error possible. The chain couples TRBV3-1 to TRBJ2-5; D is perhaps TRBD2 (6 bases). Germline V gene sequence: CDR1 LGHDT, CDR2 YNNKEL (reference sequence). This CDR3 has 13 residues. Here the CDR3 DNA reads TGTGCCAGCAGCCAGGCGGGGCTGGAGACCCAGAACTTC. Its protein product is CASSQAGLETQNF.

In its sample, this clonotype ranks as medium-sized. One junction end does not reproduce the germline sequence, and a read error may be involved. This chain connects TRBV29-1 to TRBJ2-1, with 8 positions matching TRBD2. Germline V gene lookup returns CDR1 SQVTM and CDR2 ANQGSEA. The CDR3 runs to 15 residues. The DNA for the CDR3 is TGCAGCGTTGTAATGGGGACTAGGTCCTCCAATGAGCAGTTCTTC. This translates into CSVVMGTRSSNEQFF.

With respect to this clonotype: A much bigger clone sits one base away, suggesting this may be a read error. The conserved final phenylalanine or tryptophan is absent from the CDR3, which likely points to a read error. The genes are TRBV7-9 and TRBJ2-1; the D gene is possibly TRBD2 (5 bases). The CDR3 consists of 14 residues. V was shortened by 3 bases and J by 0 bases, with 6 bases between the two germline ends. Germline V CDR1 and CDR2: SEHNR, FQNEAQ (reference sequence). The CDR3 reads CASSFSVSYNEQFL. The CDR3 nucleotides are TGTGCCAGCAGCTTTAGCGTCTCCTACAATGAGCAGTTCCTC.

This clonotype appeared a few times. The rearrangement uses TRBV19 and TRBJ2-7, with 11 bases aligning to TRBD1. The germline gives CDR1 LNHDA, CDR2 SQIVND (reference sequence). J lost 6 bases, V lost 3 bases, and 7 bases had no gene match. The CDR3 runs to 15 residues. CDR3 coding DNA: TGTGCCAGTAGTATTTGGACAGGGGGCCCCGGCGAGCAGTACTTC. Protein product: CASSIWTGGPGEQYF.

This clonotype was seen ten or more times. The chain has TRBV6-5 and TRBJ2-1; TRBD1 might be the D (5 bases). CDR1 MNHEY and CDR2 SVGAGI come from the germline V gene. Trimming shortened V by 0 bases and J by 6 bases, and 6 bases separated the two germline ends. The CDR3 is 13 amino acids. CDR3 in DNA: TGTGCCAGCAGTTACTCACAGGTCAATGAGCAGTTCTTC. Amino acid sequence: CASSYSQVNEQFF.

A few counts support this clonotype. A much more abundant neighbour one base away suggests this may be a read error. The chain couples TRBV20-1 to TRBJ2-1; D may be TRBD1 or TRBD2 (6 bases each). The CDR3 is made up of 15 amino acids. Per the germline V gene, CDR1 is DFQATT and CDR2 is SNEGSKA (reference sequence). V was pared by 0 bases and J by 5 bases, with 14 bases between. CDR3 DNA: TGCAGTGCTAGAGATTACCCGGGGGCCCACAATGAGCAGTTCTTC. It specifies CSARDYPGAHNEQFF.

By its share, this clonotype is medium-sized. The rearrangement links TRBV4-1 to TRBJ2-1; D is perhaps TRBD2 (7 bases). This CDR3 has 15 residues. The ends were cut back, 1 base at V and 9 bases at J, with 16 bases in the middle. Per the germline V gene, CDR1 is MGHRA and CDR2 is YSYEKL. The chain's CDR3 is CASSQVGAREGEQFF. CDR3 DNA: TGCGCCAGCAGCCAAGTGGGGGCGAGGGAGGGTGAGCAGTTCTTC.

The genes are TRBV5-5 and TRBJ1-1; tentative D call: TRBD1 (5 bases). The length of the CDR3 is 14 residues. CDR1 is SGHKS, CDR2 YYEKEE, per germline (reference sequence). V shed 9 bases and J shed 8 bases, with 23 bases lying between them. In nucleotides, the CDR3 is TGTGCCACCCCCCCAACCGGGGGGGGGTCGGAAGCTTTCTTT. It is translated as CATPPTGGGSEAFF. Full variable domain (missing parts from reference TRBV5-5 and TRBJ1-1): DAGVTQSPTHLIKTRGQQVTLRCSPISGHKSVSWYQQVLGQGPQFIFQYYEKEERGRGNFPDRFSARQFPNYSSELNVNALLLGDSALYLCATPPTGGGSEAFFGQGTRLTVV.

Only a few counts were recorded for this clonotype. The CDR3 reads CASSQDLDWQETQYF. The CDR3 DNA reads as TGTGCCAGCAGCCAAGATCTAGACTGGCAAGAGACCCAGTACTTC. The chain couples TRBV3-1 to TRBJ2-5; D gene uncertain. The ends were cut back, 0 bases at V and 2 bases at J, with 10 bases in the middle. The V gene's germline CDR1 is LGHDT and CDR2 YNNKEL (reference sequence). This CDR3 region has 15 residues.

The table lists this clonotype with a few counts. The chain couples TRBV20-1 to TRBJ1-4; 9 nucleotides agree with TRBD1. The CDR3 sequence is 15 residues long. The junction had 5 bases not matched to a gene; V was cut back by 3 bases and J by 3 bases. The germline gives CDR1 DFQATT, CDR2 SNEGSKA (reference sequence). CDR3 nucleotides: TGCAGTGCTAGGGTGCGGACAGGGGCTAATGAAAAACTGTTTTTT. Residues: CSARVRTGANEKLFF.

There are a few counts of this clonotype. The V call is TRBV4-3, the J call TRBJ2-2; no clear D. The V gene's germline CDR1 is LGHNA and CDR2 YSLEER. The CDR3 covers 14 residues. The ends were cut back, 1 base at V and 3 bases at J, with 6 bases in the middle. CDR3 coding DNA: TGCGCCAGCAGCCAAGGGGGTTACACCGGGGAGCTGTTTTTT. Encoded protein: CASSQGGYTGELFF.

This clonotype is labeled as medium-sized (0.01 to 0.1%). The chain carries TRBV5-1 and TRBJ1-1; a possible D gene is TRBD1 (5 bases). The CDR3 is 14 residues long. Germline loops: CDR1 SGHRS, CDR2 YFSETQ. V was pared by 7 bases and J by 0 bases, with 13 bases between. The CDR3: CASGWGPMNTEAFF. CDR3 sequence (DNA): TGCGCCAGCGGATGGGGACCGATGAACACTGAAGCTTTCTTT.

This clonotype is termed medium-sized. The chain links TRBV6-2 or TRBV6-3 to TRBJ2-5; D is undetermined. This CDR3 is built from 15 residues. CDR1 and CDR2 (germline): MNHEY, SVGEGT. V lost 6 bases, J lost 0 bases, and 14 bases lay in between. The CDR3 spells CASSPGIVYQETQYF. The CDR3 DNA reads as TGTGCCAGCAGCCCCGGCATTGTGTACCAAGAGACCCAGTACTTC.

This clonotype occurred a few times. The chain is built from TRBV10-2 and TRBJ1-1; D is unclear. The length of the CDR3 is 16 residues. In germline, CDR1 is WSHSY, CDR2 SAAADI. Trimming took off 2 bases at V and 1 base at J, with 14 bases between the two ends. This chain's CDR3 is CASSEPMTWTNTEAFF. The CDR3 DNA reads TGCGCCAGCAGTGAGCCTATGACCTGGACGAACACTGAAGCTTTCTTT.